The 27 T cell receptor beta chains in this list originate from one sample, sequenced in a study of blood T cells in healthy people across ages. Then a second PCR, running about 6 to 12 cycles, was carried out with a sample-barcoded 5' primer and a J-beta primer mix. TCRdb independently ran MiXCR on the 5' RACE reads; one entry per CDR3 protein. The table has roughly 1.5 million distinct CDR3 sequences, 35% to 45% seen once. Material for sequencing was blood. The source is a woman between 18 and 29 years old in good health.

Remarks on this clonotype: At one boundary the junction diverges from the germline segment, which might be a read error. V usage is TRBV7-2 and J usage is TRBJ2-7; 8 nucleotides line up with TRBD2. In germline, CDR1 is SGHTA, CDR2 FQGNSA. This CDR3 region has 15 residues. CDR3 in DNA: TGTGTCAGCAGCTGGGGTAGGGGACTAGTCTACGAGCAGTACTTC. It encodes CVSSWGRGLVYEQYF.

The chain links TRBV27 to TRBJ2-7, with TRBD1 matching over 11 bases. This CDR3 is 15 amino acids long. CDR1 and CDR2 from the germline V gene are MNHEY and SMNVEV (reference sequence). The junction had 6 bases not matched to a gene; V was cut back by 5 bases and J by 3 bases. The chain's CDR3 is CASSDGTGGNYEQYF. As DNA, the CDR3 is TGTGCCAGCAGTGACGGGACAGGGGGTAACTACGAGCAGTACTTC.

The rearrangement joins TRBV6-2 or TRBV6-3 to TRBJ2-7, with a weak D call TRBD2 (5 bases). Germline values: CDR1 MNHEY, CDR2 SVGEGT. Trimming took 2 bases from V and 5 from J, leaving 10 bases between them. CDR3 size: 13 residues. The CDR3 DNA sequence: TGTGCCAGCAGTTACCGGGAAGTCAACGAGCAGTACTTC. Amino acids: CASSYREVNEQYF.

The chain employs TRBV27 and TRBJ1-2; TRBD1 is a possible D gene (5 bases). With 6 bases removed from V and 9 bases from J, the gap between germline ends came to 17 bases. Germline CDR1 reads MNHEY; CDR2 reads SMNVEV (reference sequence). The CDR3 consists of 13 residues. The CDR3 DNA reads as TGTGCCAGCAGGGACGGGACTGAGGGTAGCTACACCTTC. The encoded protein is CASRDGTEGSYTF.

This clonotype was seen more than once but under ten times. V and J are TRBV12-3 or TRBV12-4 and TRBJ2-1, with 8 positions matching TRBD2. V trimming: 1 base; J trimming: 6 bases; junction bases outside the gene matches: 5. The CDR3 totals 15 residues. The CDR3 DNA sequence: TGTGCCAGCAGTTTAGGCGGGGGGTTCGTCAATGAGCAGTTCTTC. Its protein is CASSLGGGFVNEQFF.

The V and J genes are TRBV4-3 and TRBJ2-6; perhaps TRBD1 as D (5 bases). V lost 4 bases and J 0 bases, leaving 13 bases between the germline ends. CDR1 is LGHNA and CDR2 is YSLEER in the germline V gene. CDR3 size: 17 residues. The CDR3 loop is CASSRALDSSGANVLTF. DNA for the CDR3: TGCGCCAGCAGCCGGGCGCTAGACAGCTCTGGGGCCAACGTCCTGACTTTC.

The rearrangement uses TRBV9 and TRBJ2-3; 7 positions agree with TRBD2. The V gene end was trimmed by 3 bases and the J gene end by 4 bases; junction bases not matched to a gene: 5. This CDR3 spans 14 amino acids. The germline gives CDR1 SGDLS, CDR2 YYNGEE. CDR3 residues: CASSATSSPDTQYF. The CDR3, as DNA: TGTGCCAGCAGCGCGACTAGCAGCCCAGATACGCAGTATTTT.

This clonotype was recorded a few times. J is TRBJ2-5 and V is TRBV5-1, with TRBD2 matching over 11 bases. The length of the CDR3 is 14 residues. The J segment lost 11 bases and the V segment lost 0 bases, leaving 6 bases of the junction unmatched. Germline assignment: CDR1 SGHRS and CDR2 YFSETQ. The CDR3 loop reads CASSLVSGRDEQYF. DNA of the CDR3: TGCGCCAGCAGCTTGGTTAGCGGGAGGGATGAGCAGTACTTC.

This clonotype was recorded a few times. The chain joins TRBV4-3 to TRBJ2-3; 7 nucleotides align to TRBD2. The CDR3 loop spans 17 amino acids. Germline CDR1 reads LGHNA; CDR2 reads YSLEER. J was trimmed by 0 bases and V by 3 bases; bases with no gene match: 9. CDR3 DNA sequence: TGCGCCAGCAGCCACCTCCATAGCGGGTCTAGCACAGATACGCAGTATTTT. It codes for CASSHLHSGSSTDTQYF.

This clonotype was recorded a few times. J is TRBJ2-5 and V is TRBV7-9; D gene ambiguous. Germline V gene data show CDR1 as SEHNR and CDR2 as FQNEAQ (reference sequence). The CDR3 is 14 residues long. V was pared by 3 bases and J by 5 bases, with 13 bases between. The CDR3 is CASSLMTSRETQYF. For the CDR3, the DNA is TGTGCCAGCAGCTTGATGACAAGTAGGGAGACCCAGTACTTC.

Concerning this clonotype: Germline and junction disagree at one end, which may indicate a read error. The CDR3 sequence: CVSSLPRDGGVDTQYF. In DNA form, the CDR3 reads TGCGTCAGCAGCCTACCCCGAGACGGGGGGGTAGATACGCAGTATTTT. V gene TRBV5-1 combines with J gene TRBJ2-3; 8 bases are shared with TRBD2. Germline CDR1 SGHRS, CDR2 YFSETQ. The CDR3 has 16 residues.

The DNA for the CDR3 is TGTGCCAGCAGGCCCACTAGCGGGGGAGCCCGGAGCTCCTACAATGAGCAGTTCTTC. The encoded protein is CASRPTSGGARSSYNEQFF. The rearrangement joins TRBV11-2 to TRBJ2-1; 11 bases fit TRBD2. V lost 6 bases to trimming and J lost 0 bases; unmatched junction nucleotides: 13. In germline, CDR1 is SGHAT, CDR2 FQNNGV. The CDR3 length is 19 residues.

The chain links TRBV20-1 to TRBJ2-2; D may be TRBD2 (6 bases). The germline CDR1 and CDR2 sequences are DFQATT and SNEGSKA (reference sequence). Trimming removed 6 bases at V and 7 bases at J, with 9 bases between. CDR3 length: 11 residues. The CDR3 DNA is TGCAGTGCGAGACTAGTCGGGGAGCTGTTTTTT. Translated, it gives CSARLVGELFF.

V gene TRBV5-1 combines with J gene TRBJ2-1; TRBD2 aligns across 9 bases. V lost 4 bases to trimming and J lost 4 bases; unmatched junction nucleotides: 6. Germline V gene sequence: CDR1 SGHRS, CDR2 YFSETQ. CDR3 length: 15 residues. The CDR3 here is CASSITSGPYNEQFF. In DNA, the CDR3 is TGCGCCAGCAGCATTACTAGCGGGCCTTACAATGAGCAGTTCTTC. Full variable domain (remainder filled in from reference TRBV5-1 and TRBJ2-1): KAGVTQTPRYLIKTRGQQVTLSCSPISGHRSVSWYQQTPGQGLQFLFEYFSETQRNKGNFPGRFSGRQFSNSRSEMNVSTLELGDSALYLCASSITSGPYNEQFFGPGTRLTVL.

The chain has TRBV9 and TRBJ1-1; the D gene is possibly TRBD1 (6 bases). Germline CDR1 reads SGDLS; CDR2 reads YYNGEE. V was trimmed by 4 bases and J by 1 base, leaving 14 bases between them. The CDR3 loop spans 15 amino acids. The CDR3 DNA is TGTGCCAGCAGCACGCAGACAGGACAGAACACTGAAGCTTTCTTT. It translates to CASSTQTGQNTEAFF.

CDR3 DNA sequence: TGCGCCAGCAGCCAGCCGGGACAGGGTTACGAGCAGTTCTTC. The encoded protein is CASSQPGQGYEQFF. V and J are TRBV4-1 and TRBJ2-1; 9 bases agree with TRBD1. This CDR3 is built from 14 residues. Germline V CDR1 and CDR2: MGHRA, YSYEKL. Germline trimming cut 3 bases from V and 10 bases from J; bases unmatched to any gene: 7.

This chain joins TRBV10-2 and TRBJ2-3, with 8 bases that match TRBD2. Germline values: CDR1 WSHSY, CDR2 SAAADI. V trimming: 2 bases; J trimming: 3 bases; junction bases outside the gene matches: 13. The CDR3 is 18 amino acids. The CDR3 region is CASSETAGGRFGTDTQYF. CDR3 sequence (DNA): TGCGCCAGCAGTGAGACTGCGGGGGGTCGGTTTGGTACAGATACGCAGTATTTT.

This clonotype was seen ten or more times. V gene TRBV6-2 or TRBV6-3 combines with J gene TRBJ2-1, with D possibly being TRBD1 or TRBD2 (5 bases each). V was pared by 2 bases and J by 4 bases, with 9 bases between. CDR1 MNHEY and CDR2 SVGEGT come from the germline V gene. The CDR3 has 14 amino acids. The CDR3 DNA reads as TGTGCCAGCAGTTACATCGAGGGGTACAATGAGCAGTTCTTC. Its protein product is CASSYIEGYNEQFF.

The rearrangement joins TRBV7-3 to TRBJ1-2, with D hard to call. Germline lookup yields CDR1 SGHTA and CDR2 FQGTGA. CDR3 length equals 15 residues. V lost 5 bases to trimming and J lost 2 bases, with 15 bases between them. The DNA of the CDR3 is TGTGCCAGCAGCCCTTACGAAGGGCTCAACTATGGCTACACCTTC. It encodes CASSPYEGLNYGYTF.

The table lists this clonotype with a few counts. V usage is TRBV20-1 and J usage is TRBJ1-5; tentative D call: TRBD1 (6 bases). The CDR3 is 13 amino acids. CDR1 and CDR2 from the germline V gene are DFQATT and SNEGSKA (reference sequence). Between the trimmed V and J ends, which lost 3 bases and 5 bases, there was a span of 11 bases. CDR3: CSARQGWDQPQHF. The CDR3 DNA is TGCAGTGCTAGGCAGGGGTGGGATCAGCCCCAGCATTTT.

This clonotype was observed a few times. The chain combines TRBV6-5 with TRBJ1-4; no clear D gene. The V and J ends lost 7 bases and 4 bases respectively, with 13 bases between them. The CDR3 covers 14 residues. CDR1 is MNHEY, CDR2 SVGAGI, per germline. Here the CDR3 DNA reads TGTGCCAGCAAATCCACGGGCTTTAATGAAAAACTGTTTTTT. The encoded protein is CASKSTGFNEKLFF.

This clonotype has just a few counts. The chain is built from TRBV7-9 and TRBJ2-7; tentative D call: TRBD2 (5 bases). V was cut by 7 bases and J by 1 base, with 20 bases left in between. The CDR3 has 16 amino acids. Germline values: CDR1 SEHNR, CDR2 FQNEAQ (reference sequence). The chain's CDR3 is CASTQPLDGISYEQYF. The CDR3 DNA reads as TGTGCCAGCACCCAACCACTAGATGGAATTTCCTACGAGCAGTACTTC.

The chain links TRBV4-1 to TRBJ1-5, with TRBD1 identical over 12 bases. This CDR3 is built from 19 residues. Trimming at V came to 4 bases and at J to 0 bases, leaving 10 bases not matched to a gene. Germline lookup yields CDR1 MGHRA and CDR2 YSYEKL. In nucleotides, the CDR3 is TGCGCCAGCAGCCTCTGGGACAGGGGGCTTAGGGATAGCAATCAGCCCCAGCATTTT. Its protein product is CASSLWDRGLRDSNQPQHF.

This chain connects TRBV2 to TRBJ2-1; TRBD2 matches at 13 bases. The germline CDR1 and CDR2 sequences are SNHLY and FYNNEI. V gave up 5 bases and J gave up 0 bases; unmatched junction bases: 10. The CDR3 runs to 19 residues. The CDR3 region is CASSQGLAGALSSYNEQFF. Here the CDR3 DNA reads TGTGCCAGCAGTCAAGGACTAGCGGGAGCCCTAAGCTCCTACAATGAGCAGTTCTTC.

The chain has TRBV6-6 and TRBJ2-1; the D is unclear. The CDR3 length is 13 residues. V dropped 5 bases and J dropped 10 bases, with 15 bases sitting between them. Germline V gene sequence: CDR1 MNHNY, CDR2 SVGAGI (reference sequence). CDR3 amino acids: CASSPEPQGEQFF. DNA for the CDR3: TGTGCCAGCAGTCCTGAACCGCAAGGGGAGCAGTTCTTC.

This chain uses TRBV5-6 with TRBJ2-1, with 12 bases lining up with TRBD2. The junction had 9 bases not matched to a gene; V was cut back by 5 bases and J by 6 bases. This CDR3 comprises 16 residues. In germline, CDR1 is SGHDT, CDR2 YYEEEE. CDR3 coding DNA: TGTGCCAGCAGTCCCCTCGGACTAGCGGGACCCAATGAGCAGTTCTTC. Its translation: CASSPLGLAGPNEQFF.

This clonotype occurred a few times. The junction departs from germline at one end; a sequencing error may be responsible. The rearrangement uses TRBV7-7 and TRBJ2-7; 8 nucleotides align to TRBD1. Germline loops: CDR1 SSHAT, CDR2 FNYEAQ (reference sequence). This CDR3 comprises 15 residues. This CDR3 is CASSPRQGPYYEQYF. DNA of the CDR3: TGTGCTAGCAGCCCCAGACAGGGGCCATACTACGAGCAGTACTTC.